This record looks at one TCR beta chain sequence and its context. This sample was included in a study of blood T cell repertoires in COVID-19. Study summary: Acute and convalescent COVID-19 samples came from the United States, Italy and Spain. T cells, B-cell-depleted T cells, or PBMCs provided the cDNA or gDNA that served as material.

Authors' analysis steps: It was from reference gene primer amplification that nucleated cell counts were estimated. Clones were read by immunoSEQ multiplex PCR, and TCRdb kept only the in-frame ones, dropping some. V, J and clone size are taken as reported in that table, and D and trimming were inferred from the DNA itself. Of some 250,000 clones listed, more than 75% are singletons. The sample consisted of peripheral blood. This sequence was found in a middle-aged woman who had recovered from COVID-19.

The CDR3 DNA reads TGTGCCACCAGCAGAGCCAGGGGGACCCAGGTCAATGAGCAGTTCTTC. It is translated as CATSRARGTQVNEQFF. The chain couples TRBV15 to TRBJ2-1; 7 bases align to TRBD1. The V segment lost 1 base and the J segment 6 bases; nucleotides outside the gene matches: 9. The germline V gene has CDR1 LNHNV and CDR2 YYDKDF (reference sequence). The CDR3 contains 16 residues.